This T cell receptor (beta chain) was identified during a study of blood T cells in healthy people across ages. The count of this clonotype is one. One end of the junction fails to match germline, which may point to a read error. The second PCR ran 7 to 11 cycles with a sample-barcoded 5' primer and J-beta primers. TCRdb re-derived calls from the 5' RACE reads in MiXCR, one entry per CDR3 protein. The table has some 640,000 distinct CDR3 sequences, over 45% seen once. The germline V gene has CDR1 SGHVS and CDR2 FQNEAQ. The CDR3 consists of 15 residues. J is TRBJ2-7 and V is TRBV7-8; a possible D gene is TRBD2 (6 bases). This clonotype was sampled from a woman in her sixties or seventies in good health. Specimen: blood. The CDR3 protein is CAGSLGGTFLYEQYF. The CDR3 bases are TGTGCCGGCAGCTTAGGCGGGACCTTTCTCTACGAGCAGTACTTC. Using reference TRBV7-8 and TRBJ2-7 for the parts outside the CDR3, the full variable domain is GAGVSQSPRYKVAKRGQDVALRCDPISGHVSLFWYQQALGQGPEFLTYFQNEAQLDKSGLPSDRFFAERPEGSVSTLKIQRTQQEDSAVYLCAGSLGGTFLYEQYFGPGTRLTVT.